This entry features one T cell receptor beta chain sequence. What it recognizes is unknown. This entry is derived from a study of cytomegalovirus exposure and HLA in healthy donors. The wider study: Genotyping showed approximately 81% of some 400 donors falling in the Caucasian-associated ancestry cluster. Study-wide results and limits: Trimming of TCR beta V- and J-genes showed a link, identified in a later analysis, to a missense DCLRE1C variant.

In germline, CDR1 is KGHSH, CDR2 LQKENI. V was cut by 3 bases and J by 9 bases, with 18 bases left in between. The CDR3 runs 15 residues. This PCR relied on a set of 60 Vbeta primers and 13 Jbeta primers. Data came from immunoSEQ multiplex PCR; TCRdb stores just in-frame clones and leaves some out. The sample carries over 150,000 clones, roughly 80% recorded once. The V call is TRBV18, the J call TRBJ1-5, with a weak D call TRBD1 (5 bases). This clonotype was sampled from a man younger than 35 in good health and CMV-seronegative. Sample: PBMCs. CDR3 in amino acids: CASSPDSAVIGPQHF. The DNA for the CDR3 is TGTGCCAGCTCACCCGACAGTGCCGTAATCGGGCCCCAGCATTTT.